These 20 T cell receptor beta chains came from one sample sequenced in a study of shared clonotypes between healthy human individuals. Here immunoSEQ multiplex PCR was the method, and the copy in TCRdb shows in-frame clones only, minus some. The table has some 1 million clones, about 80% seen once. Sequenced material: memory CD4+ T cells sorted from blood. Subset described: CD45RA-negative fraction. The receptors here all came from a man aged 18 to 35 in good health.

The V call is TRBV6-1, the J call TRBJ1-5; the match to TRBD1 covers 7 bases. V trimming: 7 bases; J trimming: 5 bases; junction bases outside the gene matches: 5. Germline assignment: CDR1 MNHNS and CDR2 SASEGT. The CDR3 extends over 13 amino acids. The CDR3 here is CASIQGEYQPQHF. CDR3 nucleotides: TGTGCCAGCATCCAGGGGGAGTATCAGCCCCAGCATTTT.

In regard to this clone: At the DNA level, this CDR3 is encoded by other sequences in the same sample as well. This chain links TRBV27 with TRBJ1-2; D is uncertain. Trimming stripped 0 bases from V and 6 bases from J, with 5 bases between. This CDR3 is 12 amino acids long. Germline loops: CDR1 MNHEY, CDR2 SMNVEV (reference sequence). CDR3 coding DNA: TGTGCCAGCAGTTTATCAGGCAATGGCTACACCTTC. It codes for CASSLSGNGYTF.

The chain couples TRBV10-1 to TRBJ2-1, with 7 bases lining up with TRBD1. The CDR3 sequence is 14 residues long. V gave up 0 bases and J gave up 7 bases; unmatched junction bases: 3. Germline-derived CDR1 and CDR2 are WNHNN and SYGVQD (reference sequence). The CDR3 DNA is TGCGCCAGCAGTGAGTCGAGGACAGGTAATGAGCAGTTCTTC. Translation gives CASSESRTGNEQFF.

The rearrangement links TRBV6-6 to TRBJ2-7; D perhaps matches TRBD1 (7 bases). This CDR3 contains 14 residues. Germline assignment: CDR1 MNHNY and CDR2 SVGAGI (reference sequence). V lost 6 bases and J lost 3, with 15 bases in between. Here the CDR3 reads CASRPPGDSYEQYF. Written as DNA, the CDR3 is TGTGCCAGCAGACCCCCGGGGGACAGCTACGAGCAGTACTTC.

The chain carries TRBV18 and TRBJ2-7; TRBD1 agrees at 7 bases. CDR1 KGHSH and CDR2 LQKENI come from the germline V gene. Germline trimming cut 5 bases from V and 3 bases from J; bases unmatched to any gene: 4. The CDR3 loop spans 13 amino acids. The CDR3 protein is CASSGQARYEQYF. CDR3 nucleotide sequence: TGTGCCAGCTCAGGACAGGCTCGCTACGAGCAGTACTTC. Full variable domain (outside the CDR3, taken from reference TRBV18 and TRBJ2-7): NAGVMQNPRHLVRRRGQEARLRCSPMKGHSHVYWYRQLPEEGLKFMVYLQKENIIDESGMPKERFSAEFPKEGPSILRIQQVVRGDSAAYFCASSGQARYEQYFGPGTRLTVT.

This clone was seen a single time. This chain connects TRBV5-1 to TRBJ2-5; TRBD1 agrees at 11 bases. The CDR3 totals 16 residues. V was clipped by 5 bases and J by 2 bases; unmatched bases: 8. Germline V gene data show CDR1 as SGHRS and CDR2 as YFSETQ. For the CDR3, the DNA is TGCGCCAGCAGACTACAAGGGACAGGGGGGCAAGAGACCCAGTACTTC. This codes for CASRLQGTGGQETQYF.

This clone was observed many times. This specimen includes other DNA sequences encoding the same CDR3. The gene calls are TRBV30 and TRBJ1-6; perhaps TRBD1 as D (5 bases). In germline, CDR1 is GTSNPN, CDR2 SVGIG (reference sequence). The CDR3 runs 12 residues. V lost 1 base to trimming and J lost 9 bases, with 7 bases between them. CDR3 amino acids: CAWSGQGSPLHF. CDR3 nucleotide sequence: TGTGCCTGGAGTGGCCAGGGTTCACCCCTCCACTTT.

This chain links TRBV5-1 with TRBJ2-1; 7 bases are shared with TRBD2. The CDR3 sequence is 15 residues long. The trim removed 0 bases at V and 4 bases at J, leaving 4 bases unmatched. From germline, CDR1 is SGHRS and CDR2 YFSETQ. The CDR3 DNA sequence: TGCGCCAGCAGCTTGGAAGGGACTACTTACAATGAGCAGTTCTTC. Its translation is CASSLEGTTYNEQFF.

The J gene is TRBJ2-3, the V gene TRBV6-1; D remains ambiguous. This CDR3 contains 14 residues. Trimming left V 4 bases short and J 1 base short, with 9 bases between. Looked up from germline, CDR1 is MNHNS and CDR2 is SASEGT. DNA for the CDR3: TGTGCCAGCAGTGGTCCGGGTCGCACAGATACGCAGTATTTT. The encoded protein is CASSGPGRTDTQYF.

V and J are TRBV5-4 and TRBJ2-2; maybe TRBD1 (6 bases). The CDR3 consists of 16 residues. Trimming left V 4 bases short and J 2 bases short, with 15 bases between. Germline CDR1 is SGHNT and CDR2 is YYREEE (reference sequence). The CDR3 DNA sequence: TGTGCCAGCAGCGCCAGGGGCTCAAGAAACACCGGGGAGCTGTTTTTT. This codes for CASSARGSRNTGELFF.

The J gene is TRBJ2-5, the V gene TRBV30; TRBD2 agrees at 11 bases. This CDR3 has 16 residues. Losses at the gene ends were 4 bases for V and 5 bases for J; bases not matched to a gene: 12. CDR1 and CDR2 (germline): GTSNPN, SVGIG (reference sequence). CDR3 DNA sequence: TGTGCCTGGACACTAGGGGCTAGCGGGAGGCGCGAGACCCAGTACTTC. The encoded protein is CAWTLGASGRRETQYF.

The chain links TRBV6-4 to TRBJ1-5; tentatively, D is TRBD1 (5 bases). Trimming pared 7 bases from V and 6 bases from J, leaving 19 bases between. Germline CDR1 is MRHNA and CDR2 is SNTAGT. This CDR3 region has 15 residues. CDR3 sequence: CASNQRSRVVQPQHF. The CDR3 nucleotides read TGTGCCAGCAACCAGAGGTCCAGGGTCGTTCAGCCCCAGCATTTT.

This rearrangement joins TRBV5-4 to TRBJ1-1; D unclear. This CDR3 comprises 14 residues. CDR1 is SGHNT, CDR2 YYREEE, per germline (reference sequence). With 2 bases removed from V and 2 bases from J, the gap between germline ends came to 10 bases. The CDR3 is CASSFSLGNTEAFF. The DNA for the CDR3 is TGTGCCAGCAGCTTCAGCTTGGGAAACACTGAAGCTTTCTTT.

The rearrangement joins TRBV19 to TRBJ2-5; D possibly matches TRBD1 or TRBD2 (5 bases each). The CDR3 runs 14 residues. The germline V gene encodes CDR1 LNHDA and CDR2 SQIVND (reference sequence). V lost 3 bases and J 3 bases, leaving 11 bases between the germline ends. CDR3 coding DNA: TGTGCCAGTAGTATTGGGTGGGGGAAAGAGACCCAGTACTTC. Protein sequence: CASSIGWGKETQYF.

The chain couples TRBV16 to TRBJ1-1; D is possibly TRBD1 (5 bases). The CDR3 loop spans 14 amino acids. Germline loops: CDR1 KGHSY, CDR2 FQNENV. V lost 9 bases and J lost 6, with 20 bases in between. The CDR3 DNA follows: TGTGCCAGAGGATCTACCCGTGTGGGGGCTGAAGCTTTCTTT. It yields the protein CARGSTRVGAEAFF. Complete variable domain (other parts from reference TRBV16 and TRBJ1-1): GEEVAQTPKHLVRGEGQKAKLYCAPIKGHSYVFWYQQVLKNEFKFLISFQNENVFDETGMPKERFSAKCLPNSPCSLEIQATKLEDSAVYFCARGSTRVGAEAFFGQGTRLTVV.

The rearrangement links TRBV5-4 to TRBJ2-2, with D perhaps TRBD1 (6 bases). Germline CDR1 and CDR2: SGHNT and YYREEE (reference sequence). The CDR3 contains 15 residues. The V and J ends lost 4 bases and 1 base respectively, with 11 bases between them. The CDR3 bases are TGTGCCAGCAGCCCAAGGGGGAAGAACACCGGGGAGCTGTTTTTT. This encodes CASSPRGKNTGELFF.

Written as DNA, the CDR3 is TGTGCCAGCAGTGAAGCAGACCGGACTAGCAATCAGCCCCAGCATTTT. This encodes CASSEADRTSNQPQHF. This chain connects TRBV6-1 to TRBJ1-5; D gene unclear. This CDR3 is built from 16 residues. CDR1 is MNHNS and CDR2 is SASEGT in the germline V gene. Trimming took 0 bases from V and 0 from J, leaving 9 bases between them.

V usage is TRBV6-1 and J usage is TRBJ2-7, with 10 bases aligning to TRBD1. The J segment lost 3 bases and the V segment lost 7 bases, leaving 9 bases of the junction unmatched. CDR3 size: 15 residues. CDR1 is MNHNS, CDR2 SASEGT, per germline. The CDR3 region is CASMLRTGGDYEQYF. In nucleotides, the CDR3 is TGTGCCAGCATGCTAAGGACAGGGGGGGACTACGAGCAGTACTTC.

This clone was detected only once. This chain links TRBV5-1 with TRBJ1-6; the D gene is possibly TRBD1 (6 bases). The CDR3 has 14 residues. V was shortened by 2 bases and J by 5 bases, with 8 bases between the two germline ends. Germline CDR1 is SGHRS and CDR2 is YFSETQ. The DNA of the CDR3 is TGCGCCAGCAGCTTAGAGGGGGATAATTCACCCCTCCACTTT. Translated, it gives CASSLEGDNSPLHF.

The chain combines TRBV7-9 with TRBJ1-1; D unresolved. V was trimmed by 5 bases and J by 0 bases, leaving 10 bases between them. Per the germline V gene, CDR1 is SEHNR and CDR2 is FQNEAQ (reference sequence). There are 14 residues in the CDR3. This chain's CDR3 is CASSQDLMNTEAFF. CDR3 DNA: TGTGCCAGCAGCCAGGATCTCATGAACACTGAAGCTTTCTTT.